Included here is one T cell receptor beta chain sequence, with context. This sample was included in a study of T cell changes during pregnancy in multiple sclerosis. This CDR3 comprises 15 residues. The junction had 10 bases not matched to a gene; V was cut back by 2 bases and J by 10 bases. Per germline, CDR1 SGDLS and CDR2 YYNGEE. Method: immunoSEQ multiplex PCR; TCRdb's copy keeps in-frame clones and lacks some. The repertoire consists of approximately 69,000 clones, with around nine tenths occurring once and the leading ten covering around 2.2%. The sequenced sample was peripheral blood, obtained in the second trimester of pregnancy. J is TRBJ2-1 and V is TRBV9; TRBD2 matches at 9 bases. This TCR derives from a female donor in good health, enrolled as a control in a pregnancy study. The CDR3 spells CASSVSGGTQWEQFF. DNA for the CDR3: TGTGCCAGCAGCGTCAGCGGGGGGACTCAATGGGAGCAGTTCTTC.